The clone carrying this T cell receptor (beta chain) was recorded at least ten times. Its antigen remains unidentified. The data stem from a study of T cells in Graves' hyperthyroidism and ophthalmopathy. Findings and limits, study-wide: A model using 13 V-J features told ophthalmopathy apart from stable hyperthyroidism. Researchers found most expanded thyroid clonotypes above 0.001 in blood as well. Progression to ophthalmopathy was predicted a median of roughly 6.6 months early.

RNA transcripts yielded amplified TCR beta CDR3 regions. TCR CDR3 regions were first amplified by RT-PCR with HTBI primers. TCRdb independently ran MiXCR on the multiplex PCR reads; one entry per CDR3 protein. The table records over 250,000 distinct CDR3 sequences, approximately 14% of them present only once. PBMCs were obtained from over 8.5 ml fresh peripheral blood. V was cut by 6 bases and J by 3 bases, with 10 bases left in between. Germline CDR1 and CDR2: ENHRY and SYGVKD. The CDR3 spans 13 residues. This chain uses TRBV10-3 with TRBJ2-3; tentatively, D is TRBD1 or TRBD2 (6 bases each). Sequenced sample: blood. The clonotype was recovered from a woman aged 40-49 years with Graves' ophthalmopathy. DNA of the CDR3: TGTGCCATCAGAGTAGGGGGGACAGATACGCAGTATTTT. The encoded protein is CAIRVGGTDTQYF.